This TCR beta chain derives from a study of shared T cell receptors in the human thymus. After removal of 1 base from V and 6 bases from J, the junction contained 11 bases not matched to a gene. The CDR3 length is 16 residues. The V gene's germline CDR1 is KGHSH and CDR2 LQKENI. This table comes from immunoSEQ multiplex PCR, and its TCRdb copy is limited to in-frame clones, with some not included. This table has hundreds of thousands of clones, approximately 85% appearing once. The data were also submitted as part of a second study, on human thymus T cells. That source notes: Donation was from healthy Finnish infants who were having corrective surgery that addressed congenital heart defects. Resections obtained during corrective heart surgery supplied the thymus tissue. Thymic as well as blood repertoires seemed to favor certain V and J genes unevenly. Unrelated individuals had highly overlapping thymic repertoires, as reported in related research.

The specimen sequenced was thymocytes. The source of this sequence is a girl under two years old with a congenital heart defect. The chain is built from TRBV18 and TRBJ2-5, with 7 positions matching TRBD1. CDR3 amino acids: CASSPQGASYGKTQYF. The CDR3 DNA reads TGTGCCAGCTCACCACAGGGGGCCAGTTATGGGAAGACCCAGTACTTC.